These T cell receptor beta chains were read from a single sample in a study of blood T cell repertoires in COVID-19. Profiling relied on immunoSEQ multiplex PCR, and the TCRdb table lists in-frame clones only, not all of them. Among over 75,000 clones listed, more than 85% were seen once. The sample was peripheral blood. The source of these receptors is a man in his fifties or sixties with acute or convalescent COVID-19. CDR3s include the opening cysteine and the closing phenylalanine or tryptophan. D genes are given only for firm matches. Size is stated for part of the rows, as once, few or many counts, or as a class when the clone is expanded.

V gene	D gene	clone size	J gene	CDR3 protein	CDR3 DNA
TRBV6-4	TRBD1	-	TRBJ1-5	CASRRQGSNQPQHF	TGTGCCAGCAGACGACAGGGGAGCAATCAGCCCCAGCATTTT
TRBV30	TRBD1	-	TRBJ2-7	CAWGGQTGYEQYF	TGTGCCTGGGGGGGACAGACCGGCTACGAGCAGTACTTC
TRBV7-2	TRBD1	-	TRBJ2-5	CASSLGDRPETQYF	TGTGCCAGCAGTCTAGGGGACAGGCCGGAGACCCAGTACTTC
TRBV27	-	-	TRBJ2-1	CASSRFLSSYNEQFF	TGTGCCAGCAGTCGATTCCTGAGCTCCTACAATGAGCAGTTCTTC
TRBV2	-	-	TRBJ2-7	CASAQVAYEQYF	TGTGCCAGCGCACAAGTCGCCTACGAGCAGTACTTC
TRBV3-1/TRBV3-2	TRBD2	-	TRBJ2-7	CASSQLPGTSHSYEQYF	TGTGCCAGCAGCCAGCTCCCCGGGACTAGTCATTCCTACGAGCAGTACTTC
TRBV19	TRBD1	-	TRBJ1-5	CASEGRDRGIFSNQPQHF	TGTGCCAGTGAAGGCCGGGACAGGGGCATATTTAGCAATCAGCCCCAGCATTTT
TRBV5-4	-	-	TRBJ2-1	CASSLVQGGEQFF	TGTGCCAGCAGCTTGGTCCAGGGAGGTGAGCAGTTCTTC
TRBV6-6	-	-	TRBJ1-3	CASSPGTYTGNTIYF	TGTGCCAGCAGTCCCGGGACTTACACTGGAAACACCATATATTTT
TRBV27	-	-	TRBJ1-2	CASSRTGFRANYGYTF	TGTGCCAGCAGTCGAACAGGATTTAGGGCTAACTATGGCTACACCTTC
TRBV5-1	-	few	TRBJ2-1	CASSLDTVGGATNEQFF	TGCGCCAGCAGCTTGGACACGGTAGGAGGGGCAACCAATGAGCAGTTCTTC
TRBV20-1	TRBD2	-	TRBJ2-2	CSASAGGPRGELFF	TGCAGTGCTAGTGCGGGAGGGCCCCGCGGGGAGCTGTTTTTT
TRBV4-1	TRBD1	once	TRBJ2-4	CASSLNRGIAKNIQYF	TGCGCCAGCAGCCTGAACAGGGGAATAGCCAAAAACATTCAGTACTTC
TRBV11-3	TRBD1	-	TRBJ2-6	CASSLGQGSANVLTF	TGTGCCAGCAGCTTGGGACAGGGCAGTGCCAACGTCCTGACTTTC
TRBV7-7	-	-	TRBJ1-3	CASSPGGGLQNTIYF	TGTGCTAGCAGCCCCGGGGGTGGCCTCCAAAACACCATATATTTT
TRBV20-1	-	few	TRBJ2-1	CSASIAGSSYNEQFF	TGCAGTGCTAGTATTGCGGGAAGCTCCTACAATGAGCAGTTCTTC
TRBV5-6	-	-	TRBJ2-1	CASSSALANEQFF	TGTGCCAGCAGCTCGGCTCTAGCCAATGAGCAGTTCTTC
TRBV6-2/TRBV6-3	-	-	TRBJ1-1	CASSSDMNTEAFF	TGTGCCAGCAGCTCAGACATGAACACTGAAGCTTTCTTT
TRBV5-5	TRBD2	-	TRBJ2-7	CASSLGTSGWQYF	TGTGCCAGCAGCTTGGGGACTAGCGGGTGGCAGTACTTC
TRBV7-3	TRBD1	-	TRBJ2-1	CASSISGGAYNEQFF	TGTGCCAGCAGCATCTCAGGGGGCGCCTACAATGAGCAGTTCTTC
TRBV4-2	TRBD2	-	TRBJ2-1	CASSQAGTSGNSGEQFF	TGTGCCAGCAGCCAGGCCGGGACTAGCGGGAATTCGGGTGAGCAGTTCTTC
TRBV7-9	-	-	TRBJ2-5	CAGSKIDSLQETQYF	TGTGCCGGATCCAAGATTGACAGCCTACAAGAGACCCAGTACTTC
TRBV28	TRBD2	-	TRBJ2-5	CASSLKPGGTSGRASETQYF	TGTGCCAGCAGTTTGAAACCGGGGGGGACTAGCGGGAGGGCCAGCGAGACCCAGTACTTC
TRBV11-3	-	-	TRBJ1-1	CASSSGIGRNTEAFF	TGTGCCAGCAGCTCCGGGATAGGGAGGAACACTGAAGCTTTCTTT
TRBV6-2/TRBV6-3	TRBD1	once	TRBJ2-7	CASSAFPTGQGGEQYF	TGTGCCAGCAGTGCCTTCCCGACCGGACAGGGGGGCGAGCAGTACTTC
TRBV10-1	TRBD1	-	TRBJ2-1	CASSLGQPYNEQFF	TGCGCCAGCAGCCTGGGACAGCCCTACAATGAGCAGTTCTTC
TRBV14	TRBD2	-	TRBJ2-7	CASSPLSGRSGEQYF	TGTGCCAGCAGCCCCCTCAGCGGGAGATCTGGCGAGCAGTACTTC
TRBV29-1	-	-	TRBJ1-2	CSARTDLKGGYTF	TGCAGCGCCCGGACAGATTTAAAAGGTGGCTACACCTTC
TRBV6-5	-	-	TRBJ2-2	CASLPRSNTGELFF	TGTGCCAGCCTGCCTCGGTCGAACACCGGGGAGCTGTTTTTT
TRBV6-5	TRBD1	-	TRBJ2-7	CASRGQGADEQYF	TGTGCCAGCAGGGGACAGGGGGCCGACGAGCAGTACTTC
TRBV14	-	-	TRBJ1-4	CASSLRGFGEKLFF	TGTGCCAGCAGCCTCCGCGGGTTTGGGGAAAAACTGTTTTTT
TRBV19	-	-	TRBJ2-2	CASSISLSGALTGELFF	TGTGCCAGTAGTATCTCCCTCTCGGGAGCGCTCACCGGGGAGCTGTTTTTT